The 12 T cell receptor beta chains below all came from one sample that was sequenced in a study of blood T cell repertoires in COVID-19. Assay used: immunoSEQ multiplex PCR; TCRdb lists only in-frame clones, some missing. The repertoire holds roughly 250,000 clones, with roughly 90% as singletons. Sequenced sample: peripheral blood. The receptors originated from a young man with acute or convalescent COVID-19.

This clone was observed once. The genes are TRBV19 and TRBJ2-2, with D uncertain. Germline assignment: CDR1 LNHDA and CDR2 SQIVND (reference sequence). Trimming took 2 bases from V and 2 from J, leaving 6 bases between them. The length of the CDR3 is 14 residues. The CDR3, as DNA: TGTGCCAGTAGTATAATACTAAACACCGGGGAGCTGTTTTTT. Its protein product is CASSIILNTGELFF.

J is TRBJ2-4 and V is TRBV28; 9 bases are shared with TRBD2. With 7 bases clipped from V and 9 bases from J, the junction kept 7 bases outside the gene matches. The CDR3 has 13 amino acids. Germline assignment: CDR1 MDHEN and CDR2 SYDVKM. CDR3 amino acids: CASTPGGGVIQYF. Here the CDR3 DNA reads TGTGCCAGCACCCCCGGCGGGGGGGTCATTCAGTACTTC.

The table lists this clone with a count of one. This rearrangement joins TRBV29-1 to TRBJ2-5; 7 nucleotides agree with TRBD1. The length of the CDR3 is 13 residues. Germline values: CDR1 SQVTM, CDR2 ANQGSEA. V shed 3 bases and J 5 bases; nucleotides not matched to a gene: 6. As DNA, the CDR3 is TGCAGCGTTGACAGGGGGAAACGGGAGACCCAGTACTTC. It yields the protein CSVDRGKRETQYF.

This chain connects TRBV6-1 to TRBJ2-1, with 10 bases aligning to TRBD2. From germline, CDR1 is MNHNS and CDR2 SASEGT. V shed 2 bases, J shed 7 bases, and the junction held 8 bases outside the gene matches. The CDR3 extends over 16 amino acids. The CDR3 DNA sequence: TGTGCCAGCAGTGAACAGGGACTAGCGTCGTCGAATGAGCAGTTCTTC. Protein: CASSEQGLASSNEQFF.

The chain has TRBV6-1 and TRBJ1-4; D is possibly TRBD1 (6 bases). Trimming took off 2 bases at V and 6 bases at J, with 16 bases between the two ends. There are 16 residues in the CDR3. The germline gives CDR1 MNHNS, CDR2 SASEGT. In DNA form, the CDR3 reads TGTGCCAGCAGTGAACCCAACACAGGGTTATATGAAAAACTGTTTTTT. Its translation: CASSEPNTGLYEKLFF.

As for this clone: The same CDR3 is also encoded by other DNA sequences in this sample. The genes are TRBV6-5 and TRBJ2-5; D is perhaps TRBD1 (5 bases). Germline CDR1 is MNHEY and CDR2 is SVGAGI. The CDR3 is 12 residues long. The V and J ends lost 2 bases and 4 bases respectively, with 5 bases between them. For the CDR3, the DNA is TGTGCCAGCAGTTACAGGGGAGAGACCCAGTACTTC. Translated: CASSYRGETQYF.

This chain links TRBV6-5 with TRBJ1-3, with 8 bases fitting TRBD1. The CDR3 sequence is 16 residues long. The V segment lost 4 bases and the J segment 2 bases; nucleotides outside the gene matches: 7. CDR1 is MNHEY, CDR2 SVGAGI, per germline. The CDR3 is CASSLTQGAPGNTIYF. CDR3 coding DNA: TGTGCCAGCAGTTTAACCCAGGGGGCGCCTGGAAACACCATATATTTT.

The genes are TRBV27 and TRBJ2-2; the D is unclear. Germline loops: CDR1 MNHEY, CDR2 SMNVEV (reference sequence). V lost 8 bases to trimming and J lost 0 bases, with 13 bases between them. The CDR3 loop spans 15 amino acids. In nucleotides, the CDR3 is TGTGCCAGCTCAACAGATGTCACGAACACCGGGGAGCTGTTTTTT. Its translation: CASSTDVTNTGELFF.

The chain has TRBV19 and TRBJ1-5; weak D call: TRBD1 (6 bases). The germline V gene encodes CDR1 LNHDA and CDR2 SQIVND (reference sequence). The CDR3 has 20 residues. Trimming removed 9 bases at V and 0 bases at J, with 30 bases between. CDR3 residues: CASPTTPRTGPFHSNQPQHF. Written as DNA, the CDR3 is TGTGCCAGCCCAACCACCCCCCGTACAGGGCCCTTTCATAGCAATCAGCCCCAGCATTTT. Using reference TRBV19 and TRBJ1-5 for the parts outside the CDR3, the full variable domain is DGGITQSPKYLFRKEGQNVTLSCEQNLNHDAMYWYRQDPGQGLRLIYYSQIVNDFQKGDIAEGYSVSREKKESFPLTVTSAQKNPTAFYLCASPTTPRTGPFHSNQPQHFGDGTRLSIL.

The chain combines TRBV5-1 with TRBJ1-4; D remains unclear. Looked up from germline, CDR1 is SGHRS and CDR2 is YFSETQ. The CDR3 extends over 13 amino acids. The V end lost 7 bases, the J end lost 8 bases, and 15 bases lay between the germline ends. The CDR3 loop is CASGKEVDEKLFF. In DNA, the CDR3 is TGCGCCAGCGGTAAGGAGGTGGACGAAAAACTGTTTTTT.

CDR3 sequence (DNA): TGCGCCAGCAGCCACCTCGAGACAATCGCGAACACCGGGGAGCTGTTTTTT. Its translation: CASSHLETIANTGELFF. The chain employs TRBV4-1 and TRBJ2-2; no clear D gene. This CDR3 is 17 amino acids long. V lost 3 bases to trimming and J lost 0 bases, with 14 bases between them. The germline V gene encodes CDR1 MGHRA and CDR2 YSYEKL.

This clone was picked up one time. V gene TRBV14 combines with J gene TRBJ1-1; 9 bases fit TRBD1. The V gene end was trimmed by 3 bases and the J gene end by 5 bases; junction bases not matched to a gene: 7. There are 15 residues in the CDR3. Germline V gives CDR1 SGHDN, CDR2 FVKESK. The CDR3 is CASSHRGTGITEAFF. Here the CDR3 DNA reads TGTGCCAGCAGCCACCGCGGGACAGGGATAACTGAAGCTTTCTTT.